Shown below are 29 T cell receptor beta chains from a single sample sequenced in a study of vaccination and CD4 T cells after COVID-19. Oncomine TCR Beta short-read sequencing was applied to DNA from cultured CD4+ T cells. MiXCR was run by TCRdb on the PCR reads, yielding one entry per CDR3 protein. Of about 18,000 distinct CDR3 sequences listed, more than 55% are singletons. Stated treatment: roughly 11-day PBMC culture with coronavirus spike peptide pools or control peptides (ViraFEST assay). Their antigens remain unidentified. The starting material was CD4+ T cells from blood, cultured in vitro, obtained before SARS-CoV-2 vaccination. These receptors all come from a human donor who had recovered from COVID-19.

In this sample, this clonotype turned up a few times. The chain couples TRBV24-1 to TRBJ2-3; D is undetermined. The CDR3 has 14 amino acids. V was clipped by 9 bases and J by 0 bases, with 12 bases between them. Germline loops: CDR1 KGHDR, CDR2 SFDVKD. For the CDR3, the DNA is TGTGCCACCGAGACGGATTCTAGCACAGATACGCAGTATTTT. Translated: CATETDSSTDTQYF.

The CDR3 region is CSGNTQGYGYTF. The CDR3 DNA reads as TGCAGCGGAAACACCCAGGGGTATGGCTACACCTTC. This sequence joins TRBV29-1 and TRBJ1-2; possible D gene TRBD1, 6 bases. The CDR3 sequence is 12 residues long. Trimming cost V 7 bases and J 5 bases, with 14 bases left between them. The V gene's germline CDR1 is SQVTM and CDR2 ANQGSEA.

This chain connects TRBV7-9 to TRBJ2-3; TRBD2 matches 8 bases. With V trimmed by 1 base and J by 1 base, 4 bases remained unmatched. Germline V gene data show CDR1 as SEHNR and CDR2 as FQNEAQ (reference sequence). CDR3 length equals 16 residues. CDR3 in amino acids: CASSLGRGRRTDTQYF. CDR3 coding DNA: TGTGCCAGCAGCTTAGGACGCGGGAGGCGCACAGATACGCAGTATTTT. Using reference TRBV7-9 and TRBJ2-3 for the parts outside the CDR3, the full variable domain is DTGVSQNPRHKITKRGQNVTFRCDPISEHNRLYWYRQTLGQGPEFLTYFQNEAQLEKSRLLSDRFSAERPKGSFSTLEIQRTEQGDSAMYLCASSLGRGRRTDTQYFGPGTRLTVL.

The chain recombines TRBV18 with TRBJ1-6; 7 bases map to TRBD1. The CDR3 is 15 residues long. Germline loops: CDR1 KGHSH, CDR2 LQKENI. The ends lost 5 bases at V and 7 bases at J; junction bases unmatched: 8. The CDR3 sequence is CASSTDRARNSPLHF. The CDR3 region has the DNA TGTGCCAGCTCAACCGACAGGGCCAGGAATTCACCCCTCCACTTT.

The CDR3 spells CASSYGRGTNTEAFF. The CDR3 DNA follows: TGTGCCAGCAGTTACGGCAGGGGCACGAACACTGAAGCTTTCTTT. This chain connects TRBV6-5 to TRBJ1-1; D is perhaps TRBD1 (6 bases). This CDR3 region has 15 residues. V was pared by 2 bases and J by 1 base, with 11 bases between. The germline gives CDR1 MNHEY, CDR2 SVGAGI.

This clonotype was counted a few times. V is TRBV28 and J is TRBJ2-7; D remains unclear. Germline lookup yields CDR1 MDHEN and CDR2 SYDVKM. This CDR3 contains 11 residues. The V gene lost 5 bases and the J gene lost 3 bases, with 5 bases spanning the gap. CDR3 loop: CASSLNYEQYF. CDR3 sequence (DNA): TGTGCCAGCAGTCTCAACTACGAGCAGTACTTC. Together with reference TRBV28 and TRBJ2-7, the CDR3 gives the full variable domain: DVKVTQSSRYLVKRTGEKVFLECVQDMDHENMFWYRQDPGLGLRLIYFSYDVKMKEKGDIPEGYSVSREKKERFSLILESASTNQTSMYLCASSLNYEQYFGPGTRLTVT.

The chain joins TRBV18 to TRBJ1-2; TRBD1 is a possible D gene (5 bases). Germline CDR1 reads KGHSH; CDR2 reads LQKENI. Trimming left V 2 bases short and J 7 bases short, with 11 bases between. CDR3 length: 13 residues. The chain's CDR3 is CASSPGAGGGYTF. In DNA form, the CDR3 reads TGTGCCAGCTCACCAGGGGCGGGAGGTGGCTACACCTTC.

J is TRBJ2-7 and V is TRBV2; TRBD1 matches at 9 bases. Per germline, CDR1 SNHLY and CDR2 FYNNEI. With V trimmed by 7 bases and J by 5 bases, 9 bases remained unmatched. The CDR3 is 14 residues long. The CDR3 protein is CASILTGGIHEQYF. The CDR3 DNA follows: TGTGCCAGCATTCTGACAGGGGGTATCCACGAGCAGTACTTC.

This clonotype was seen more than once but under ten times. CDR3 amino acids: CASSLNRVEAFF. DNA for the CDR3: TGTGCCAGCAGCTTAAACAGGGTTGAAGCTTTCTTT. The chain carries TRBV7-3 and TRBJ1-1; weak D call: TRBD1 (6 bases). CDR3 length: 12 amino acids. Germline loops: CDR1 SGHTA, CDR2 FQGTGA. The germline V and J ends were trimmed by 1 base and 7 bases, with 7 bases remaining between them.

The chain combines TRBV28 with TRBJ1-2; D remains unclear. V lost 3 bases and J lost 4, with 9 bases in between. The CDR3 length is 13 residues. The germline gives CDR1 MDHEN, CDR2 SYDVKM. The CDR3 DNA reads TGTGCCAGCAGTTTCCCTTGGGGCTATGGCTACACCTTC. Translating gives CASSFPWGYGYTF.

The chain combines TRBV27 with TRBJ1-2, with D uncertain. The CDR3 is 13 residues long. CDR1 is MNHEY, CDR2 SMNVEV, per germline (reference sequence). Trimming shortened V by 5 bases and J by 2 bases, and 9 bases separated the two germline ends. CDR3 bases: TGTGCCAGCAGTCAAAGCCGAAACTATGGCTACACCTTC. It codes for CASSQSRNYGYTF.

The chain's CDR3 is CASSTYGTLNEQFF. The CDR3, as DNA: TGTGCCAGCAGCACCTACGGGACACTCAATGAGCAGTTCTTC. The rearrangement joins TRBV7-2 to TRBJ2-1; perhaps TRBD1 as D (6 bases). CDR3 length equals 14 residues. Trimming stripped 5 bases from V and 6 bases from J, with 14 bases between. Germline CDR1 is SGHTA and CDR2 is FQGNSA.

This clonotype has a handful of counts. CDR3 nucleotide sequence: TGTGCCAGCAGTGAAGCCAACAATTATGGCTACACCTTC. Translated, it gives CASSEANNYGYTF. The V gene is TRBV6-1, the J gene TRBJ1-2, with D uncertain. Between the trimmed V and J ends, which lost 0 bases and 5 bases, there was a span of 7 bases. CDR1 and CDR2 (germline): MNHNS, SASEGT. The CDR3 covers 13 residues.

The V and J genes are TRBV5-4 and TRBJ2-3, with TRBD2 matching 9 bases. The CDR3 sequence is 15 residues long. Germline V gene lookup returns CDR1 SGHNT and CDR2 YYREEE (reference sequence). V lost 1 base to trimming and J lost 6 bases; unmatched junction nucleotides: 6. CDR3 nucleotide sequence: TGTGCCAGCAGCTTGCAGGGACTAGCCGGGGATACGCAGTATTTT. Translated: CASSLQGLAGDTQYF.

This chain uses TRBV12-3 or TRBV12-4 with TRBJ2-3; perhaps D is TRBD1 or TRBD2 (6 bases each). Trimming removed 3 bases at V and 6 bases at J, with 13 bases between. CDR3 length equals 14 residues. CDR3 residues: CASSFRGQRDTQYF. The CDR3 coding sequence is TGTGCCAGCAGTTTCCGGGGGCAACGGGATACGCAGTATTTT.

The chain couples TRBV20-1 to TRBJ2-2, with 13 bases fitting TRBD2. The CDR3 totals 16 residues. V lost 6 bases and J lost 7; bases outside the gene matches: 11. Germline CDR1 is DFQATT and CDR2 is SNEGSKA (reference sequence). CDR3 coding DNA: TGCAGTGCCCCTGGGACTAGCGGGAAGGCAATCGGGGAGCTGTTTTTT. Protein product: CSAPGTSGKAIGELFF.

The chain joins TRBV7-3 to TRBJ2-1; the match to TRBD2 covers 14 bases. V shed 5 bases and J 8 bases; nucleotides not matched to a gene: 2. Germline V lookup: CDR1 SGHTA, CDR2 FQGTGA. This CDR3 spans 14 amino acids. The CDR3: CASSTGLAGDEQFF. Here the CDR3 DNA reads TGTGCCAGCAGCACGGGACTAGCGGGAGATGAGCAGTTCTTC. Full variable domain (rest looked up from reference TRBV7-3 and TRBJ2-1): GAGVSQTPSNKVTEKGKYVELRCDPISGHTALYWYRQSLGQGPEFLIYFQGTGAADDSGLPNDRFFAVRPEGSVSTLKIQRTERGDSAVYLCASSTGLAGDEQFFGPGTRLTVL.

This chain joins TRBV12-3 or TRBV12-4 and TRBJ1-2; no clear D. Trimming stripped 2 bases from V and 8 bases from J, with 9 bases between. The CDR3 consists of 12 residues. The CDR3 DNA is TGTGCCAGCAGTTTACACGGATACGGCTACACCTTC. Protein: CASSLHGYGYTF.

On this clonotype: The junction departs from germline at one end; a sequencing error may be responsible. This chain uses TRBV25-1 with TRBJ2-1; TRBD2 is a possible D gene (5 bases). Germline V gene sequence: CDR1 MGHDK, CDR2 SYGVNS. This CDR3 region has 13 residues. The CDR3: CASSPDFYNERFF. CDR3 nucleotide sequence: TGTGCCAGCAGTCCGGACTTCTACAATGAGCGGTTCTTC.

The genes are TRBV12-3 or TRBV12-4 and TRBJ2-3, with D unresolved. This CDR3 is 14 amino acids long. V was pared by 4 bases and J by 3 bases, with 11 bases between. CDR3 nucleotides: TGTGCCAGCAGTTCGTGGGAAGGAACAGATACGCAGTATTTT. Encoded protein: CASSSWEGTDTQYF.

The rearrangement links TRBV27 to TRBJ2-4, with 7 bases fitting TRBD2. CDR1 MNHEY and CDR2 SMNVEV come from the germline V gene (reference sequence). The CDR3 loop spans 15 amino acids. The trim removed 6 bases at V and 1 base at J, leaving 6 bases unmatched. The CDR3 spells CASSPLGGAKNIQYF. In DNA, the CDR3 is TGTGCCAGCAGCCCCTTGGGGGGGGCCAAAAACATTCAGTACTTC.

The chain links TRBV19 to TRBJ1-1, with D possibly TRBD1 on 6 matching bases. CDR1 is LNHDA, CDR2 SQIVND, per germline (reference sequence). This CDR3 is 16 amino acids long. The V gene lost 9 bases and the J gene lost 1 base, with 21 bases spanning the gap. This chain's CDR3 is CASRGTGGRKNTEAFF. The CDR3 region has the DNA TGTGCCAGCAGAGGCACTGGGGGCCGAAAGAACACTGAAGCTTTCTTT.

V usage is TRBV20-1 and J usage is TRBJ2-1; 12 bases are a match to TRBD2. The CDR3 is made up of 15 amino acids. Germline loops: CDR1 DFQATT, CDR2 SNEGSKA (reference sequence). The V segment lost 0 bases and the J segment 10 bases; nucleotides outside the gene matches: 7. The CDR3 DNA reads as TGCAGTGCTAGAGATCGCAGACTAGCGGGAGTGGAGCAGTTCTTC. Its protein is CSARDRRLAGVEQFF.

This clonotype has only a few counts. The rearrangement joins TRBV20-1 to TRBJ2-7, with 11 bases identical to TRBD1. V shed 6 bases and J 6 bases; nucleotides not matched to a gene: 19. The CDR3 runs to 17 residues. The germline CDR1 and CDR2 sequences are DFQATT and SNEGSKA (reference sequence). CDR3 region: CSAEDRGRFKFYSEQYF. CDR3 bases: TGCAGTGCGGAGGACAGGGGGCGCTTTAAGTTCTACAGCGAGCAGTACTTC.

Only a few counts were recorded for this clonotype. The gene calls are TRBV19 and TRBJ2-3; D uncertain. CDR1 is LNHDA, CDR2 SQIVND, per germline (reference sequence). This CDR3 is built from 14 residues. The ends were cut back, 5 bases at V and 0 bases at J, with 9 bases in the middle. The CDR3 loop is CASSPVSSTDTQYF. The CDR3 region has the DNA TGTGCCAGTAGTCCCGTCTCGAGCACAGATACGCAGTATTTT.

V usage is TRBV5-8 and J usage is TRBJ1-6; D gene unclear. From germline, CDR1 is SGHTS and CDR2 YDEGEE. The CDR3 loop spans 15 amino acids. V lost 1 base and J lost 7, with 12 bases in between. The CDR3 spells CASSLQRGPNSPLHF. The DNA for the CDR3 is TGTGCCAGCAGCTTGCAGCGGGGTCCAAATTCACCCCTCCACTTT.

The genes are TRBV30 and TRBJ1-2; D is ambiguous. Looked up from germline, CDR1 is GTSNPN and CDR2 is SVGIG (reference sequence). Trimming took 1 base from V and 2 from J, leaving 11 bases between them. The CDR3 contains 14 residues. The CDR3 bases are TGTGCCTGGAGTGCCCCGTTAAGGAACTATGGCTACACCTTC. Amino acid sequence: CAWSAPLRNYGYTF.

The CDR3 loop reads CASSSPRLAGYLYEQYF. For the CDR3, the DNA is TGTGCCAGCAGTTCACCACGACTAGCGGGGTATCTCTACGAGCAGTACTTC. The chain links TRBV28 to TRBJ2-7, with TRBD2 matching over 11 bases. In germline, CDR1 is MDHEN, CDR2 SYDVKM. This CDR3 is built from 17 residues. V shed 4 bases and J 3 bases; nucleotides not matched to a gene: 11.

This chain connects TRBV14 to TRBJ2-7; D unresolved. The CDR3 loop spans 11 amino acids. V dropped 5 bases and J dropped 6 bases, with 8 bases sitting between them. Germline loops: CDR1 SGHDN, CDR2 FVKESK. The CDR3 loop reads CASSGWGEQYF. In nucleotides, the CDR3 is TGTGCCAGCAGCGGTTGGGGCGAGCAGTACTTC.